Presented here are 20 T cell receptor beta chains from one specimen sequenced in a study of cytomegalovirus exposure and HLA in healthy donors. PCR amplification relied on 60 Vbeta primers (plus 13 Jbeta primers). The data were produced by immunoSEQ multiplex PCR, yet TCRdb's version contains in-frame clones alone and is incomplete. The sample contains approximately 200,000 clones, approximately 75% of which appear only once. Input material: PBMCs. The receptors derive from a man aged 30 to 39 in good health and CMV-seropositive.

J is TRBJ1-2 and V is TRBV7-8; TRBD1 is a possible D gene (5 bases). V gave up 1 base and J gave up 8 bases, with 17 bases separating them. CDR1 and CDR2 from the germline V gene are SGHVS and FQNEAQ. The CDR3 has 15 residues. The CDR3 DNA reads TGTGCCAGCAGCTTAGAAGCAGGGACTGGATCGGGCTACACCTTC. Protein product: CASSLEAGTGSGYTF.

The chain recombines TRBV7-2 with TRBJ1-4; D possibly corresponds to TRBD1 (5 bases). There are 15 residues in the CDR3. V lost 4 bases and J lost 8, with 17 bases in between. Germline loops: CDR1 SGHTA, CDR2 FQGNSA. The CDR3 spells CASSWEGRGFEKLFF. In DNA, the CDR3 is TGTGCCAGCAGCTGGGAGGGGCGAGGATTCGAAAAACTGTTTTTT. The entire variable domain, with the rest obtained from reference TRBV7-2 and TRBJ1-4, is as follows: GAGVSQSPSNKVTEKGKDVELRCDPISGHTALYWYRQSLGQGLEFLIYFQGNSAPDKSGLPSDRFSAERTGGSVSTLTIQRTQQEDSAVYLCASSWEGRGFEKLFFGSGTQLSVL.

The genes are TRBV6-4 and TRBJ2-1; 7 bases align to TRBD1. Germline CDR1 MRHNA, CDR2 SNTAGT. Trimming cost V 0 bases and J 7 bases; bases outside gene matches: 3. The CDR3 has 14 residues. The CDR3 region is CASSDSTGVNEQFF. CDR3 DNA: TGTGCCAGCAGTGACTCAACAGGGGTGAATGAGCAGTTCTTC.

The chain carries TRBV7-6 and TRBJ2-2, with 9 bases fitting TRBD1. Germline CDR1 and CDR2: SGHVS and FNYEAQ. J lost 2 bases, V lost 3 bases, and 4 bases had no gene match. The CDR3 runs 16 residues. The chain's CDR3 is CASSLRTGENTGELFF. DNA of the CDR3: TGTGCCAGCAGCTTGAGGACAGGGGAAAACACCGGGGAGCTGTTTTTT.

DNA for the CDR3: TGTGCCACCAACAGGGTGGGGCACTACGAGCAGTACTTC. As protein: CATNRVGHYEQYF. The gene calls are TRBV19 and TRBJ2-7, with D possibly TRBD1 on 6 matching bases. Germline V gene data show CDR1 as LNHDA and CDR2 as SQIVND (reference sequence). This CDR3 spans 13 amino acids. The V and J ends lost 10 bases and 3 bases respectively, with 16 bases between them.

This chain links TRBV6-5 with TRBJ2-1; 12 bases line up with TRBD1. The CDR3 is 14 residues long. The germline V gene has CDR1 MNHEY and CDR2 SVGAGI. With 7 bases clipped from V and 9 bases from J, the junction kept 7 bases outside the gene matches. CDR3 DNA sequence: TGTGCCAGCACCTGGGGACAGGGGGCCGGTGAGCAGTTCTTC. It codes for CASTWGQGAGEQFF.

The chain employs TRBV5-1 and TRBJ1-2, with TRBD1 matching 9 bases. Per the germline V gene, CDR1 is SGHRS and CDR2 is YFSETQ. The ends lost 4 bases at V and 4 bases at J; junction bases unmatched: 11. This CDR3 region has 16 residues. CDR3 bases: TGCGCCAGCAGCCCGAATCCCGGGACAGGGTTCTATGGCTACACCTTC. It translates to CASSPNPGTGFYGYTF.

This chain uses TRBV1 with TRBJ2-5; TRBD2 is the table's D call, not checked against the DNA. TRBV1 is a listed pseudogene. The CDR3 runs 16 residues. The CDR3 DNA is TGCACCAGCAGCCAAGGAGGAGGAGCCGCTGGAGAGACCCAGTACTTC. This translates into CTSSQGGGAAGETQYF.

V usage is TRBV29-1 and J usage is TRBJ2-5; TRBD2 might be the D (5 bases). The DNA end lines up better with TRBJ2-7; the J call may be wrong. The CDR3 is 11 amino acids. CDR1 and CDR2 (germline): SQVTM, ANQGSEA. The CDR3 here is CSVTTYYEQYF. The CDR3 region has the DNA TGCAGCGTGACTACCTACTACGAGCAGTACTTC.

The V gene is TRBV30, the J gene TRBJ2-7; 7 bases align to TRBD1. The CDR3 contains 13 residues. The trim removed 7 bases at V and 5 bases at J, leaving 11 bases unmatched. Germline lookup yields CDR1 GTSNPN and CDR2 SVGIG (reference sequence). CDR3 loop: CASITGALHEQYF. DNA of the CDR3: TGTGCCTCGATCACAGGGGCCCTCCACGAGCAGTACTTC.

This chain connects TRBV18 to TRBJ1-1, with 7 bases fitting TRBD1. Germline V gene sequence: CDR1 KGHSH, CDR2 LQKENI. After removal of 0 bases from V and 1 base from J, the junction contained 5 bases not matched to a gene. The CDR3 has 16 amino acids. DNA of the CDR3: TGTGCCAGCTCACCACCGTATGGGACAGCGAACACTGAAGCTTTCTTT. Translated, it gives CASSPPYGTANTEAFF. Full variable domain (rest looked up from reference TRBV18 and TRBJ1-1): NAGVMQNPRHLVRRRGQEARLRCSPMKGHSHVYWYRQLPEEGLKFMVYLQKENIIDESGMPKERFSAEFPKEGPSILRIQQVVRGDSAAYFCASSPPYGTANTEAFFGQGTRLTVV.

The chain has TRBV18 and TRBJ1-2; D ambiguous. This CDR3 has 16 residues. Trimming cost V 3 bases and J 0 bases, with 14 bases left between them. CDR1 is KGHSH and CDR2 is LQKENI in the germline V gene. Written as DNA, the CDR3 is TGTGCCAGCTCACCCAGGTCGGAACCAGCTAACTATGGCTACACCTTC. Its protein is CASSPRSEPANYGYTF.

The J gene is TRBJ2-3, the V gene TRBV9; D possibly corresponds to TRBD2 (6 bases). V gave up 3 bases and J gave up 9 bases, with 11 bases separating them. Germline lookup yields CDR1 SGDLS and CDR2 YYNGEE. The CDR3 consists of 12 residues. CDR3 region: CASSGPSATQYF. The CDR3 bases are TGTGCCAGCAGCGGACCTAGCGCCACGCAGTATTTT.

The rearrangement uses TRBV27 and TRBJ2-3; a possible D gene is TRBD2 (7 bases). CDR3 length equals 13 residues. Germline assignment: CDR1 MNHEY and CDR2 SMNVEV (reference sequence). The V and J ends lost 4 bases and 4 bases respectively, with 9 bases between them. The CDR3, as DNA: TGTGCCAGCAGTTGGGGGGGCGCAGATACGCAGTATTTT. Protein: CASSWGGADTQYF.

The J gene is TRBJ1-5, the V gene TRBV6-1; no clear D gene. With 10 bases removed from V and 2 bases from J, the gap between germline ends came to 9 bases. This CDR3 spans 12 amino acids. Germline assignment: CDR1 MNHNS and CDR2 SASEGT. DNA for the CDR3: TGTGCCACCAGAACTGGCAATCAGCCCCAGCATTTT. This sequence encodes CATRTGNQPQHF.

The genes are TRBV5-1 and TRBJ1-1; D not resolved. V gave up 4 bases and J gave up 4 bases, with 14 bases separating them. The CDR3 consists of 14 residues. Germline CDR1 SGHRS, CDR2 YFSETQ. CDR3 in amino acids: CASSRAQTGTEAFF. The DNA of the CDR3 is TGCGCCAGCAGCCGAGCTCAAACCGGCACTGAAGCTTTCTTT.

This clone was seen only a few times. A read error may produce the germline difference seen at one junction end. The chain's CDR3 is CASSLGAGARSVF. The CDR3, as DNA: TGCGCCAGCAGCTTGGGAGCGGGAGCCCGATCGGTATTC. The rearrangement joins TRBV5-1 to TRBJ2-7, with 8 bases identical to TRBD2. CDR1 and CDR2 (germline): SGHRS, YFSETQ. The CDR3 totals 13 residues.

This clone was seen just once. The chain has TRBV5-6 and TRBJ2-4, with 7 bases that match TRBD2. Germline V gene data show CDR1 as SGHDT and CDR2 as YYEEEE. The CDR3 extends over 16 amino acids. The V and J ends lost 4 bases and 6 bases, in that order; junction bases with no gene match: 13. This chain's CDR3 is CASSPGGGGFRNIQYF. The CDR3, as DNA: TGTGCCAGCAGCCCCGGCGGGGGTGGTTTCCGAAACATTCAGTACTTC.

V is TRBV28 and J is TRBJ2-5; the D gene is possibly TRBD1 (6 bases). The CDR3 runs 13 residues. Germline CDR1 and CDR2: MDHEN and SYDVKM. The V end was cut by 6 bases, the J end by 4 bases, with 12 bases between. The CDR3 loop is CASSLTGRETQYF. The CDR3 DNA reads as TGTGCCAGCAGCCTTACAGGGCGAGAGACCCAGTACTTC. Full variable domain (remainder filled in from reference TRBV28 and TRBJ2-5): DVKVTQSSRYLVKRTGEKVFLECVQDMDHENMFWYRQDPGLGLRLIYFSYDVKMKEKGDIPEGYSVSREKKERFSLILESASTNQTSMYLCASSLTGRETQYFGPGTRLLVL.

The V gene is TRBV4-3, the J gene TRBJ2-1; D is unclear. The CDR3 contains 14 residues. CDR1 LGHNA and CDR2 YSLEER come from the germline V gene. V gave up 0 bases and J gave up 12 bases, with 15 bases separating them. CDR3 nucleotides: TGCGCCAGCAGCCAAGATCGCAGAATCCCAGGGCAGTTCTTC. This codes for CASSQDRRIPGQFF.